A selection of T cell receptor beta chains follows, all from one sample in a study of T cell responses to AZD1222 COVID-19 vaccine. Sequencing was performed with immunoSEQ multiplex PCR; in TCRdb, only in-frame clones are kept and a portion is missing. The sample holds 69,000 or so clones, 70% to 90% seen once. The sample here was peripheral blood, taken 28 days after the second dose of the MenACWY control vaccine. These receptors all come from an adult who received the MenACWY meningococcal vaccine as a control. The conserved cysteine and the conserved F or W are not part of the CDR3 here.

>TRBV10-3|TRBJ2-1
AISGGQGGPPGDNEQF
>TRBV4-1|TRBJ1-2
ASSQDLDRVRGYT
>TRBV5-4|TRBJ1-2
ASRYRRGGEVTSGYT
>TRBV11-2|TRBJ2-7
ASSLFAGEGEQY
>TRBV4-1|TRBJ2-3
ASSQVVGLGDDTQY
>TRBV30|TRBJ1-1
AWDTGFGTEAF
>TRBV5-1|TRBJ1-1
ASSLEVGLDTEAF
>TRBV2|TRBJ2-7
ASSGPRGQREQY
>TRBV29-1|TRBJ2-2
SVEATRTGELF
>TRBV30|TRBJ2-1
AWSAPEGAHNEQF
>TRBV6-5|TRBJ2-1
ASSLAGQGYNEQF
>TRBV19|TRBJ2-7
ASSTGQGVSEQY
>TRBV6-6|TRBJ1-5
ASSYDKAWSNQPQH
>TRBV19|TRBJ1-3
ATRDSHFSGNTIY
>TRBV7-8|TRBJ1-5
ASSLYNQPQH
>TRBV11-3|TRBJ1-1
ASKPRYGAF
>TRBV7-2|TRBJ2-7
ASSSLDRTHEQY
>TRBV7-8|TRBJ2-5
ASSPQETQY
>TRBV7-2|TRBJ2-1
ASSFEVYSVSYNEQF
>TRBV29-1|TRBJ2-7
SVGVGSTDHEQY
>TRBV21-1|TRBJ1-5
ASNSDSSNQPQH
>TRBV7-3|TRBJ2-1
ASSTNGPAGNPNEQF
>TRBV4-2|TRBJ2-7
ASSRDSRGAQAYEQY
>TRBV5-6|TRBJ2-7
ASSLAGTGGREQY
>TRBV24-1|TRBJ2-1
ATNGPREGFNEQF
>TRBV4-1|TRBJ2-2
ASSTLAGVGGELF
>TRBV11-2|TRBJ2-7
ASSQTQGQGARRQY
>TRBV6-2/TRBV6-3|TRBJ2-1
ASSSMGGTYNEQF
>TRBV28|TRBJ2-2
ASRGWGLARNTGELF
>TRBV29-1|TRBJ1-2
SVEDWFDRANGYT
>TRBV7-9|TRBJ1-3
ASSLDSRNTIY
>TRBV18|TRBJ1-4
ASSEDRDRYNEKLF
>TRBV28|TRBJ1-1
ASSFYRQVSNTEAF
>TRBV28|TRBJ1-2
ASSGVGVYYGYT
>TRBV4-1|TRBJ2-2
ASSQHRDPANTGELF
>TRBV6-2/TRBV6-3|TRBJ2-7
ASSKSVLEQY
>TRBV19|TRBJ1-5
ASSITWLDQPQH
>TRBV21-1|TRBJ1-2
ASRCKGGGANYGYT
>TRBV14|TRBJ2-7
ASSQASGRAYEQY
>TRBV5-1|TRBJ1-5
ASSLTGQQPQH
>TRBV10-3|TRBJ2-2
AISEPANTGELF
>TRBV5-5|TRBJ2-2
ASSRSGAGTNTGELF
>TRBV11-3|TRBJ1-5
ASSFESGVSQPQH
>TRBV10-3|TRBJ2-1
AISHELWDEQF
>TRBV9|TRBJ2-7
ASSRDAEQY
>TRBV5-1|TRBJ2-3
ASSLVQGTQY
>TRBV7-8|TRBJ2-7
ASSLALDPYEQY
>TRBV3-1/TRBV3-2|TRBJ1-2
ASSQFTGTGGYT
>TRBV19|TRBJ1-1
ASSGGGEAF
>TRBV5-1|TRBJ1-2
ASSLDRGIEGYT
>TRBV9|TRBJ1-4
ASSVTTGGVNEKLF
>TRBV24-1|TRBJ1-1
ATSDLRVLGTEAF
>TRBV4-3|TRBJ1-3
ASSRVAAGSGNTIY
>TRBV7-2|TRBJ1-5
ASSPSGGINQPQH
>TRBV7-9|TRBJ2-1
ASSLAGGPHLEQF
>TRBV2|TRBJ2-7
ASSAQGSSYEQY
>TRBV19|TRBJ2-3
ASSIASGGLGSDTQY
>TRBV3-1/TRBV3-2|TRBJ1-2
ASSPYPRQSTNYGYT
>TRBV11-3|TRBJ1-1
ASSLAENTEAF